A single sample is the source of the 5 T cell receptor beta chains below, sequenced in a study of T cells after yellow fever vaccination. TCRdb re-analysed the 5' RACE reads in MiXCR, keeping a single row per CDR3 protein. The sample has roughly 260,000 distinct CDR3 sequences; 10% to 15% are singletons. This specimen consisted of CD4+ T cells sorted from PBMCs, obtained 45 days after the yellow fever booster vaccination. Every receptor here comes from a man in his thirties or forties who received the YFV17D yellow fever vaccine.

This clonotype appeared a few times. This chain uses TRBV6-6 with TRBJ2-1, with D unclear. Germline V gene lookup returns CDR1 MNHNY and CDR2 SVGAGI (reference sequence). This CDR3 has 12 residues. V lost 2 bases and J lost 7, with 6 bases in between. The CDR3 sequence is CASSYQANEQFF. The CDR3 coding sequence is TGTGCCAGCAGTTACCAAGCGAATGAGCAGTTCTTC.

The genes are TRBV12-3 or TRBV12-4 and TRBJ2-3, with 8 positions matching TRBD2. V shed 6 bases and J 7 bases; nucleotides not matched to a gene: 3. The CDR3 spans 12 residues. Written as DNA, the CDR3 is TGTGCCAGCAGACCGGGGGGGTATACGCAGTATTTT. Translated, it gives CASRPGGYTQYF.

The rearrangement links TRBV7-2 to TRBJ2-7; 8 positions agree with TRBD1. The junction had 8 bases not matched to a gene; V was cut back by 6 bases and J by 1 base. CDR3 length: 15 amino acids. Germline CDR1 and CDR2: SGHTA and FQGNSA. The CDR3 loop reads CASRRGTGLSYEQYF. Here the CDR3 DNA reads TGTGCCAGCAGGAGAGGGACAGGACTGTCCTACGAGCAGTACTTC.

The chain has TRBV20-1 and TRBJ2-3; D perhaps matches TRBD2 (6 bases). The CDR3 totals 13 residues. The V gene lost 1 base and the J gene lost 10 bases, with 15 bases spanning the gap. The germline V gene has CDR1 DFQATT and CDR2 SNEGSKA (reference sequence). CDR3 sequence (DNA): TGCAGTGCTAGAGTGAGTAGCGGATTCTCGCAGTATTTT. This codes for CSARVSSGFSQYF.

This clonotype was seen more than once but under ten times. The chain has TRBV7-9 and TRBJ2-2, with D possibly matching TRBD2 (5 bases). The germline gives CDR1 SEHNR, CDR2 FQNEAQ (reference sequence). The V end was cut by 0 bases, the J end by 7 bases, with 12 bases between. This CDR3 spans 15 amino acids. The CDR3 DNA is TGTGCCAGCAGCTTAGCGATTGCGGCGGGCGGGGAGCTGTTTTTT. Amino acid sequence: CASSLAIAAGGELFF.